The 13 T cell receptor beta chains reported below all come from one sample, sequenced in a study of T cells in Graves' hyperthyroidism and ophthalmopathy. RNA transcripts gave rise to amplified TCR beta CDR3 regions. HTBI primers were the set used in a first-round RT-PCR of the TCR CDR3. TCRdb independently ran MiXCR on the multiplex PCR reads; one entry per CDR3 protein. The sample lists hundreds of thousands of distinct CDR3 sequences; around 15% were seen once. Specimen: blood. These receptors were obtained from a woman younger than 35 with Graves' hyperthyroidism.

This clonotype was observed many times. The gene calls are TRBV11-3 and TRBJ2-1; D gene ambiguous. The germline CDR1 and CDR2 sequences are SGHNT and YENEEA. The CDR3 length is 13 residues. Trimming took 6 bases from V and 4 from J, leaving 10 bases between them. The CDR3 protein is CASRTVSYNEQFF. The DNA of the CDR3 is TGTGCCAGCAGGACCGTGTCTTACAATGAGCAGTTCTTC.

The chain carries TRBV15 and TRBJ2-5; 9 nucleotides match TRBD1. The germline V gene has CDR1 LNHNV and CDR2 YYDKDF (reference sequence). J was trimmed by 5 bases and V by 3 bases; bases with no gene match: 7. CDR3 length equals 15 residues. This CDR3 reads CATSSYRGRLETQYF. The CDR3 DNA follows: TGTGCCACCAGCAGCTACAGGGGGCGTTTGGAGACCCAGTACTTC. Based on the CDR3 plus reference TRBV15 and TRBJ2-5, the full variable domain is DAMVIQNPRYQVTQFGKPVTLSCSQTLNHNVMYWYQQKSSQAPKLLFHYYDKDFNNEADTPDNFQSRRPNTSFCFLDIRSPGLGDTAMYLCATSSYRGRLETQYFGPGTRLLVL.

The table lists this clonotype with a few counts. J is TRBJ1-2 and V is TRBV19; no clear D. Trimming stripped 2 bases from V and 2 bases from J, with 9 bases between. This CDR3 has 14 residues. Germline V gene data show CDR1 as LNHDA and CDR2 as SQIVND (reference sequence). The CDR3 loop is CASSIRRSNYGYTF. The CDR3 DNA reads as TGTGCCAGTAGTATACGGAGGTCGAACTATGGCTACACCTTC.

This sequence joins TRBV12-3 or TRBV12-4 and TRBJ2-7, with D possibly called TRBD1 or TRBD2 (5 bases each). The V and J ends lost 6 bases and 5 bases respectively, with 11 bases between them. The CDR3 is made up of 12 amino acids. CDR3 amino acids: CASSRDGDEQYF. In DNA, the CDR3 is TGTGCCAGCAGCCGGGACGGAGACGAGCAGTACTTC.

This clonotype appeared many times. The chain links TRBV11-2 to TRBJ2-7, with D maybe TRBD2 (5 bases). Looked up from germline, CDR1 is SGHAT and CDR2 is FQNNGV. Trimming shortened V by 5 bases and J by 0 bases, and 11 bases separated the two germline ends. CDR3 length: 14 residues. For the CDR3, the DNA is TGTGCCAGCAGCATAAGCGGCCTCTCCTACGAGCAGTACTTC. It is translated as CASSISGLSYEQYF.

About this clonotype: The junction departs from the called germline gene at one end, perhaps through a read error. The rearrangement joins TRBV7-7 to TRBJ2-1, with a weak D call TRBD2 (5 bases). There are 15 residues in the CDR3. Germline V gene sequence: CDR1 SSHAT, CDR2 FNYEAQ (reference sequence). In nucleotides, the CDR3 is TGTGCTAGCAGCTTCCAGGCGGGTGGAGGCAATGAGCAGTTCTTC. Amino acids: CASSFQAGGGNEQFF.

This clonotype was seen many times. Mismatch with germline at one junction end may stem from a read error. This chain uses TRBV7-2 with TRBJ1-5; possible D gene TRBD1, 6 bases. CDR1 SGHTA and CDR2 FQGNSA come from the germline V gene. The CDR3 loop spans 15 amino acids. The CDR3 DNA is TGTGCCAGCAGTTTAGGAGGGGGTAGCAATCAGCCCCAGCATTTT. It yields the protein CASSLGGGSNQPQHF.

The chain uses TRBV6-2 or TRBV6-3 and TRBJ1-1; 12 positions match TRBD1. CDR1 is MNHEY and CDR2 is SVGEGT in the germline V gene. The CDR3 has 16 residues. V lost 5 bases and J lost 10; bases outside the gene matches: 14. The CDR3 DNA reads as TGTGCCAGCAGTGAAGCTCGGGGACAGGGGGCGATAACAGCTTTCTTT. Translating it yields CASSEARGQGAITAFF.

The V gene is TRBV4-1, the J gene TRBJ2-1; D possibly corresponds to TRBD2 (6 bases). From germline, CDR1 is MGHRA and CDR2 YSYEKL. V lost 1 base to trimming and J lost 10 bases, with 14 bases between them. This CDR3 has 14 amino acids. Here the CDR3 reads CASSQGGTGDEQFF. The CDR3 DNA reads as TGCGCCAGCAGCCAAGGCGGGACCGGGGACGAGCAGTTCTTC.

This clonotype was recorded a few times. The rearrangement uses TRBV27 and TRBJ2-7; D gene unclear. Trimming removed 7 bases at V and 3 bases at J, with 16 bases between. The CDR3 is 14 amino acids. Per germline, CDR1 MNHEY and CDR2 SMNVEV (reference sequence). The CDR3 DNA follows: TGTGCCAGCACCTCGACCTCGAAGCTCTACGAGCAGTACTTC. Its protein is CASTSTSKLYEQYF.

This clonotype came up a few times. V and J are TRBV19 and TRBJ2-7; D is ambiguous. Trimming pared 6 bases from V and 6 bases from J, leaving 12 bases between. Per the germline V gene, CDR1 is LNHDA and CDR2 is SQIVND (reference sequence). There are 12 residues in the CDR3. Here the CDR3 DNA reads TGTGCCAGTAGCCCGATGGGCGGCGAGCAGTACTTC. It specifies CASSPMGGEQYF.

This clonotype was counted many times. This chain uses TRBV15 with TRBJ2-7, with D perhaps being TRBD1 or TRBD2 (5 bases each). CDR3 length equals 16 residues. The ends were cut back, 3 bases at V and 2 bases at J, with 17 bases in the middle. Germline CDR1 LNHNV, CDR2 YYDKDF (reference sequence). CDR3: CATSRTGTDIPYEQYF. CDR3 bases: TGTGCCACCAGCAGGACCGGGACGGACATTCCCTACGAGCAGTACTTC.

The chain employs TRBV13 and TRBJ1-4, with 7 bases matching TRBD1. This CDR3 comprises 16 residues. J lost 2 bases, V lost 0 bases, and 3 bases had no gene match. CDR1 is PRHDT and CDR2 is FYEKMQ in the germline V gene (reference sequence). CDR3 loop: CASSLGAGGTNEKLFF. The CDR3 nucleotides read TGTGCCAGCAGCTTAGGTGCAGGGGGGACTAATGAAAAACTGTTTTTT.